This TCR beta chain was sequenced in a study of a mutant IDH1 vaccine in newly diagnosed glioma. In the case of this clone: No antigen is known for it.

Sequencing used immunoSEQ multiplex PCR; TCRdb keeps in-frame clones, though not all of them. Counted here are about 82,000 clones, 85% occurring once; the ten biggest clones make up approximately 2%. Losses at the gene ends were 5 bases for V and 2 bases for J; bases not matched to a gene: 8. This CDR3 has 18 amino acids. CDR1 is SEHNR and CDR2 is FQNEAQ in the germline V gene (reference sequence). Time point described: week 23, last vaccination. Topical imiquimod was applied with each vaccine dose, which held 300 ug of mutant IDH1 20-mer peptide. The source material was PBMCs, sampled from a glioma patient whose treatment included an IDH1 peptide vaccine. The source of this sequence is a man aged 30 to 45 with glioma. Some clones in this sample may be carry-over from other donors' samples. The chain links TRBV7-9 to TRBJ2-2; 13 nucleotides agree with TRBD2. The CDR3 DNA reads TGTGCCAGCAGCAGCAGGACTAGCGGGGGCAGAAACACCGGGGAGCTGTTTTTT. As protein: CASSSRTSGGRNTGELFF.